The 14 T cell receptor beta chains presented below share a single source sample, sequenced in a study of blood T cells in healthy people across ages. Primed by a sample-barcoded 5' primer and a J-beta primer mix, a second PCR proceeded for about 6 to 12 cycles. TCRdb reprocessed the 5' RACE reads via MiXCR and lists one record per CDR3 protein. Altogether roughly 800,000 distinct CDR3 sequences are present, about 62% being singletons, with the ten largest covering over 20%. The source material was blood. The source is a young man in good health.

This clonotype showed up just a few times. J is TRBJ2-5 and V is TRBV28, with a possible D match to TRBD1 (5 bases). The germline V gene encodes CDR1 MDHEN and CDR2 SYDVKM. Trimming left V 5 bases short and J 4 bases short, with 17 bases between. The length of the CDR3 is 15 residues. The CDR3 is CASSPQGYRRETQYF. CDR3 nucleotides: TGTGCCAGCAGTCCTCAGGGATACCGTAGAGAGACCCAGTACTTC.

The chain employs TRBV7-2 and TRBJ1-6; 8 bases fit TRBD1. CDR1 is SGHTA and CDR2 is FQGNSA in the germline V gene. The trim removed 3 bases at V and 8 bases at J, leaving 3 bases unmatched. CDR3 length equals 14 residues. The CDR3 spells CASSFPGQDSPLHF. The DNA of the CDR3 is TGTGCCAGCAGCTTCCCGGGACAGGATTCACCCCTCCACTTT.

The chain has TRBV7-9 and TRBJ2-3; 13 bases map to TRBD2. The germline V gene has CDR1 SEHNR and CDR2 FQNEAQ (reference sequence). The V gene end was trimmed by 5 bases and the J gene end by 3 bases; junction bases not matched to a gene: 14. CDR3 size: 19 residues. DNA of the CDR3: TGTGCCAGCAGCGGAAAGACTAGCGGGAGGTCCCTGGAAACAGATACGCAGTATTTT. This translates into CASSGKTSGRSLETDTQYF.

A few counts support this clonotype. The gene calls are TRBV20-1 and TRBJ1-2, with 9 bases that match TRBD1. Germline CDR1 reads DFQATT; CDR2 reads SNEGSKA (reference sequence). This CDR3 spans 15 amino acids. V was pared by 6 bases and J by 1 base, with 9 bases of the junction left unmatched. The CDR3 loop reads CSAHRGQGSNYGYTF. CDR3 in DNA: TGCAGTGCCCACCGTGGACAGGGGAGTAACTATGGCTACACCTTC.

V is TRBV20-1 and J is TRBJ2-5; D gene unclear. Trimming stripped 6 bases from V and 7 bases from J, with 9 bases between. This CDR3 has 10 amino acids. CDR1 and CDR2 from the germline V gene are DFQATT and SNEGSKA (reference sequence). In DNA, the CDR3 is TGCAGTGCCCCCCTGGGGACCCAGTACTTC. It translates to CSAPLGTQYF.

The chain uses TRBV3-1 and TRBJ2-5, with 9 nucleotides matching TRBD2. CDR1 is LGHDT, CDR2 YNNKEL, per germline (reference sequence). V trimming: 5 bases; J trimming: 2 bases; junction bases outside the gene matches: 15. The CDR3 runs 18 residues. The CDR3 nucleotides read TGTGCCAGCAGCGTCACTTTGAGCGGGGGGCCGGGGCAAGAGACCCAGTACTTC. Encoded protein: CASSVTLSGGPGQETQYF.

The CDR3 is CASSVGGQKNIQYF. Here the CDR3 DNA reads TGTGCCAGCAGCGTAGGGGGACAGAAAAACATTCAGTACTTC. The chain couples TRBV9 to TRBJ2-4; 7 nucleotides agree with TRBD1. This CDR3 has 14 amino acids. Trimming took 0 bases from V and 4 from J; bases not matched to a gene: 1. The germline V gene encodes CDR1 SGDLS and CDR2 YYNGEE. Looking up the rest from reference TRBV9 and TRBJ2-4 gives the full variable domain: DSGVTQTPKHLITATGQRVTLRCSPRSGDLSVYWYQQSLDQGLQFLIQYYNGEERAKGNILERFSAQQFPDLHSELNLSSLELGDSALYFCASSVGGQKNIQYFGAGTRLSVL.

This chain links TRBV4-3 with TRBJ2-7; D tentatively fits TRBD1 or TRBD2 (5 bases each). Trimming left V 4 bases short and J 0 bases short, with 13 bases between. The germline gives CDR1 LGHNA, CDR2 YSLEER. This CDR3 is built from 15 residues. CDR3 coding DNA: TGCGCCAGCAGCCGAGTACGGGACGGCTCCTACGAGCAGTACTTC. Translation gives CASSRVRDGSYEQYF.

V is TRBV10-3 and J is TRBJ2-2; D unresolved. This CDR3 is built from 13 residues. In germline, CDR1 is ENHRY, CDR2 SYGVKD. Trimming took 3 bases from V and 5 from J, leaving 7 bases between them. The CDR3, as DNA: TGTGCCATCAGTGATTCTCTAACCGGGGAGCTGTTTTTT. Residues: CAISDSLTGELFF.

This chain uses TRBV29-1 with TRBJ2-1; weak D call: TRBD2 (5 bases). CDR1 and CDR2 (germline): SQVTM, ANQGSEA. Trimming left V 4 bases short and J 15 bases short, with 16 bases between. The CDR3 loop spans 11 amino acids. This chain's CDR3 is CSVGDRGSTFF. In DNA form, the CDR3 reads TGCAGCGTTGGAGATCGTGGGAGCACGTTCTTC.

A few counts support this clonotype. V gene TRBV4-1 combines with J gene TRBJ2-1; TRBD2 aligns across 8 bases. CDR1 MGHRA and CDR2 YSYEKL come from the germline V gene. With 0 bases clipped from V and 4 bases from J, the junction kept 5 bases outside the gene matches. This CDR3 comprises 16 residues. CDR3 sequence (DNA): TGCGCCAGCAGCCAAGAGGGCGGGAGGCTGTACAATGAGCAGTTCTTC. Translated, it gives CASSQEGGRLYNEQFF.

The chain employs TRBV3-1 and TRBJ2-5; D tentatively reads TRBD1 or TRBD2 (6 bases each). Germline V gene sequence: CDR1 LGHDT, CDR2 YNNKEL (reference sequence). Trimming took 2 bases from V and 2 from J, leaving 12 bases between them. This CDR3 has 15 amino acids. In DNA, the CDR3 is TGTGCCAGCAGCCAAACGGGGGCGGGGCAAGAGACCCAGTACTTC. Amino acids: CASSQTGAGQETQYF.

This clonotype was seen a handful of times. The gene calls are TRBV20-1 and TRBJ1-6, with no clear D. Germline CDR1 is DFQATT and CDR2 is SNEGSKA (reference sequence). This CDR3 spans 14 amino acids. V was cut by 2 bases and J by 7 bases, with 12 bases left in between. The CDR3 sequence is CSARTGIPNSPLHF. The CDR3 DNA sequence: TGCAGTGCTAGAACGGGGATTCCAAATTCACCCCTCCACTTT.

The DNA for the CDR3 is TGTGCCACCAGCAGGGGACTATCCAGGGGTAGTTCACCCCTCCACTTT. Protein product: CATSRGLSRGSSPLHF. The rearrangement links TRBV15 to TRBJ1-6; weak D call: TRBD1 (6 bases). CDR3 length: 16 residues. In germline, CDR1 is LNHNV, CDR2 YYDKDF (reference sequence). Trimming shortened V by 3 bases and J by 9 bases, and 18 bases separated the two germline ends.